Listed here is a single T cell receptor beta chain. The antigen remains undetermined. The data were obtained in a study of beta chain features in type 1 diabetes. Trimming removed 6 bases at V and 5 bases at J, with 17 bases between. The CDR3 is 15 residues long. Per germline, CDR1 LNHDA and CDR2 SQIVND (reference sequence). Expressed TCRB transcripts were sequenced after all isolated RNA was converted to cDNA. Average reads for naive, central memory and regulatory T cell samples were roughly 3.4 million. Assay used: immunoSEQ multiplex PCR; TCRdb lists only in-frame clones, some missing. Found here are tens of thousands of clones, around half of them singletons; the top ten hold 2% to 3%. All of the sorted populations showed purity greater than 95%. Broader study findings: Moderate yet significant TCRB CDR3 shortening was seen in Type 1 diabetes patients in all four CD4+ subsets.

The sample was Tregs from blood. This chain links TRBV19 with TRBJ1-5; perhaps TRBD1 as D (5 bases). The clonotype was recovered from a middle-aged woman with type 1 diabetes. The CDR3: CASSRRGDGYQPQHF. CDR3 sequence (DNA): TGTGCCAGTAGCCGCCGGGGGGATGGATATCAGCCCCAGCATTTT.